The 28 T cell receptor beta chains in this list originate from one sample, sequenced in a study of CD8+CD57+ T cells in acquired aplastic anemia. Patients picked for sequencing had shown CD8+CD57+ cell expansion detected by flow cytometry. Profiling of TCR beta VDJ combinations and CDR3 sequences used genomic DNA as template. TCRdb fed the reads into MiXCR, producing one record per CDR3 protein. The sample records approximately 59,000 distinct CDR3 sequences, roughly three fifths being singletons. The sequencing sample was made of sorted CD4+, CD8+, or CD8+CD57+ T cells (not recorded which) from PBMCs. The receptor set was obtained from a human donor with aplastic anemia.

For this clonotype: A much larger clone differs from this one at a single base, so this may be a read error. CDR3 sequence reads: CASSYPGDTQHF. The CDR3 coding sequence is TGTGCCAGCAGCTACCCAGGGGATACGCAGCATTTT. The chain uses TRBV10-3 and TRBJ2-3; a possible D gene is TRBD1 (6 bases). The end of the DNA aligns better with TRBJ1-5, so the J call may be wrong. CDR1 and CDR2 from the germline V gene are ENHRY and SYGVKD. The CDR3 length is 12 residues.

This clonotype was recorded at least ten times. The V gene is TRBV12-3 or TRBV12-4, the J gene TRBJ1-1, with D possibly being TRBD1 (5 bases). V dropped 6 bases and J dropped 2 bases, with 16 bases sitting between them. CDR3 length: 15 residues. The CDR3 loop reads CASSTAGGGNTEAFF. CDR3 in DNA: TGTGCCAGCAGCACCGCGGGGGGGGGTAACACTGAAGCTTTCTTT.

This clonotype was picked up a small number of times. The rearrangement uses TRBV7-2 and TRBJ1-2; D gene unclear. The CDR3 has 13 residues. Deletions cut 1 base from V and 6 bases from J, with 9 bases between. From germline, CDR1 is SGHTA and CDR2 FQGNSA. CDR3 in DNA: TGTGCCAGCAGCTTAGGGTCCCCCGATGGCTACACCTTC. It translates to CASSLGSPDGYTF.

The chain combines TRBV19 with TRBJ1-2; D is undetermined. The germline V and J ends were trimmed by 7 bases and 0 bases, with 3 bases remaining between them. The CDR3 has 11 residues. Germline V gives CDR1 LNHDA, CDR2 SQIVND (reference sequence). CDR3 protein: CASTSNYGYTF. The CDR3 DNA reads as TGTGCCAGTACTTCTAACTATGGCTACACCTTC.

This clonotype came up many times. V is TRBV6-1 and J is TRBJ2-5, with 9 bases identical to TRBD1. Germline CDR1 MNHNS, CDR2 SASEGT. The CDR3 has 16 amino acids. The J segment lost 1 base and the V segment lost 5 bases, leaving 8 bases of the junction unmatched. CDR3 in amino acids: CASSSFDRGGQETQYF. The DNA for the CDR3 is TGTGCCAGCAGTTCTTTCGACAGGGGGGGCCAAGAGACCCAGTACTTC.

The V and J genes are TRBV12-3 or TRBV12-4 and TRBJ2-5; D is uncertain. CDR3 size: 13 residues. Trimming took off 1 base at V and 3 bases at J, with 6 bases between the two ends. The CDR3 region is CASSLGRKETQYF. Written as DNA, the CDR3 is TGTGCCAGCAGTTTAGGGAGAAAAGAGACCCAGTACTTC.

By its share, this clonotype is medium-sized (0.01 to 0.1%). The chain carries TRBV10-3 and TRBJ2-7, with 8 bases fitting TRBD1. The CDR3 has 14 residues. The V segment lost 7 bases and the J segment 1 base; nucleotides outside the gene matches: 6. Germline CDR1 and CDR2: ENHRY and SYGVKD. CDR3 in amino acids: CAITGQGLSYEQYF. The CDR3 region has the DNA TGTGCCATCACTGGACAGGGACTTTCCTACGAGCAGTACTTC.

This clonotype was detected ten times or more. CDR3 sequence: CASSVEGTSNEKLFF. CDR3 DNA: TGTGCCAGCAGCGTAGAGGGAACCTCTAATGAAAAACTGTTTTTT. The chain is built from TRBV9 and TRBJ1-4; D remains unclear. In germline, CDR1 is SGDLS, CDR2 YYNGEE. The CDR3 runs 15 residues. With 0 bases removed from V and 3 bases from J, the gap between germline ends came to 9 bases.

The chain carries TRBV14 and TRBJ2-7; TRBD1 is a possible D gene (6 bases). The V gene lost 2 bases and the J gene lost 5 bases, with 13 bases spanning the gap. This CDR3 is 14 amino acids long. Germline CDR1 and CDR2: SGHDN and FVKESK. CDR3 nucleotides: TGTGCCAGCAGCCAATCTGGGACACTCCACGAGCAGTACTTC. Translated: CASSQSGTLHEQYF.

The sample holds many counts of this clonotype. This chain uses TRBV27 with TRBJ1-1; D perhaps matches TRBD1 (6 bases). The CDR3 consists of 14 residues. Germline values: CDR1 MNHEY, CDR2 SMNVEV (reference sequence). V lost 2 bases, J lost 5 bases, and 12 bases lay in between. CDR3 in DNA: TGTGCCAGCAGTTTACGGGGGGCGAGGACTGAAGCTTTCTTT. As protein: CASSLRGARTEAFF.

In its sample, this clonotype was seen a few times. The rearrangement joins TRBV29-1 to TRBJ1-6; 7 bases are shared with TRBD1. The CDR3 is 13 amino acids. The V gene's germline CDR1 is SQVTM and CDR2 ANQGSEA. The junction had 12 bases not matched to a gene; V was cut back by 7 bases and J by 12 bases. The CDR3: CSGATGAGGPLHF. The CDR3 coding sequence is TGCAGCGGTGCTACAGGGGCGGGTGGACCCCTCCACTTT.

V and J are TRBV19 and TRBJ1-2; D is unresolved. Germline loops: CDR1 LNHDA, CDR2 SQIVND (reference sequence). Trimming took off 7 bases at V and 1 base at J, with 16 bases between the two ends. CDR3 length: 15 residues. In DNA form, the CDR3 reads TGTGCCAGTACGCCCCAAGTGGGTGGTAACTATGGCTACACCTTC. Translating it yields CASTPQVGGNYGYTF.

This clonotype occurred many times. The V gene is TRBV11-2, the J gene TRBJ2-5; 9 nucleotides align to TRBD2. V lost 5 bases, J lost 5 bases, and 6 bases stayed unmatched. The CDR3 consists of 14 residues. The V gene's germline CDR1 is SGHAT and CDR2 FQNNGV. The CDR3 nucleotides are TGTGCCAGCAGCCCGGGAAGCGGGGGGGAGACCCAGTACTTC. Translation gives CASSPGSGGETQYF.

The CDR3 DNA reads as TGTGCCAGCAGTTTCAGGGGCTACACCCACGAGCAGTACTTC. It yields the protein CASSFRGYTHEQYF. V gene TRBV7-6 combines with J gene TRBJ2-7; D may be TRBD1 (6 bases). CDR3 length: 14 residues. V gave up 6 bases and J gave up 5 bases, with 17 bases separating them. The germline V gene has CDR1 SGHVS and CDR2 FNYEAQ.

The genes are TRBV2 and TRBJ2-7; 11 bases map to TRBD2. Germline V gene sequence: CDR1 SNHLY, CDR2 FYNNEI. The V and J ends lost 6 bases and 1 base, in that order; junction bases with no gene match: 5. This CDR3 spans 15 amino acids. The CDR3 loop is CASRELAGGSYEQYF. The CDR3 DNA is TGTGCCAGCAGGGAGCTAGCGGGGGGTTCCTACGAGCAGTACTTC.

The chain is built from TRBV5-5 and TRBJ2-7, with a tentative D call TRBD2 (5 bases). The CDR3 has 14 amino acids. V lost 0 bases, J lost 0 bases, and 7 bases lay in between. Germline loops: CDR1 SGHKS, CDR2 YYEKEE (reference sequence). CDR3 sequence (DNA): TGTGCCAGCAGCTTGGGAGAGGGCTCCTACGAGCAGTACTTC. It encodes CASSLGEGSYEQYF.

The rearrangement joins TRBV7-3 to TRBJ2-7, with D perhaps being TRBD1 or TRBD2 (7 bases each). Germline V lookup: CDR1 SGHTA, CDR2 FQGTGA. The V end was cut by 5 bases, the J end by 4 bases, with 18 bases between. The CDR3 runs to 15 residues. The CDR3: CASSDKQGRVYEQYF. The CDR3 DNA is TGTGCCAGCAGCGACAAACAGGGGAGGGTTTACGAGCAGTACTTC.

The chain joins TRBV7-2 to TRBJ1-1; 7 positions agree with TRBD1. V trimming: 5 bases; J trimming: 2 bases; junction bases outside the gene matches: 8. This CDR3 spans 15 amino acids. CDR1 and CDR2 from the germline V gene are SGHTA and FQGNSA. CDR3 in amino acids: CASSGHRGFNTEAFF. In nucleotides, the CDR3 is TGTGCCAGCAGCGGACACAGGGGCTTTAACACTGAAGCTTTCTTT.

The chain joins TRBV29-1 to TRBJ1-1; 7 bases map to TRBD1. In germline, CDR1 is SQVTM, CDR2 ANQGSEA. The CDR3 runs to 14 residues. V dropped 5 bases and J dropped 4; count of bases not matched to a gene: 10. The CDR3 sequence is CSVTPTGFITEAFF. DNA of the CDR3: TGCAGCGTTACCCCGACAGGGTTTATCACTGAAGCTTTCTTT.

This clonotype was seen a single time. One junction end disagrees with the germline gene, perhaps due to a read error. The genes are TRBV20-1 and TRBJ1-4; tentatively, D is TRBD1 (6 bases). CDR1 DFQATT and CDR2 SNEGSKA come from the germline V gene (reference sequence). This CDR3 comprises 14 residues. Here the CDR3 DNA reads TGCAGTGCTAGAGAGGCAGGGGTGGCAGAAAAACTGCTTTTT. It encodes CSAREAGVAEKLLF.

The chain combines TRBV20-1 with TRBJ2-1, with 9 positions matching TRBD2. The CDR3 totals 14 residues. The germline gives CDR1 DFQATT, CDR2 SNEGSKA (reference sequence). V was clipped by 4 bases and J by 2 bases; unmatched bases: 3. The CDR3 loop is CSAKTSGTYNEQFF. The CDR3 DNA reads as TGCAGTGCTAAGACTAGCGGAACCTACAATGAGCAGTTCTTC.

This chain joins TRBV6-1 and TRBJ2-7, with TRBD2 matching over 7 bases. CDR3 length equals 14 residues. Germline V lookup: CDR1 MNHNS, CDR2 SASEGT. V dropped 4 bases and J dropped 3; count of bases not matched to a gene: 6. The CDR3 bases are TGTGCCAGCAGTGGGCTAGCGGTCTTCTACGAGCAGTACTTC. Translation gives CASSGLAVFYEQYF.

This clonotype was counted between two and nine times. V usage is TRBV29-1 and J usage is TRBJ2-7; a weak D match, TRBD1 (6 bases). The length of the CDR3 is 14 residues. CDR1 and CDR2 (germline): SQVTM, ANQGSEA. V gave up 5 bases and J gave up 1 base, with 15 bases separating them. CDR3 coding DNA: TGCAGCGTTCTCGGCTGGGGGCGATCCTACGAGCAGTACTTC. Translating it yields CSVLGWGRSYEQYF.

In this sample, this clonotype turned up once. This chain connects TRBV6-1 to TRBJ2-7, with 9 bases fitting TRBD1. The V gene end was trimmed by 1 base and the J gene end by 5 bases; junction bases not matched to a gene: 6. This CDR3 has 15 amino acids. Germline V lookup: CDR1 MNHNS, CDR2 SASEGT. This chain's CDR3 is CASSEGLGTGHEQYV. The CDR3 DNA reads TGTGCCAGCAGTGAAGGGTTGGGGACAGGGCACGAGCAGTACGTC.

The chain employs TRBV3-1 and TRBJ2-5; 9 bases agree with TRBD2. This CDR3 contains 17 residues. The germline V gene has CDR1 LGHDT and CDR2 YNNKEL (reference sequence). Trimming at V came to 1 base and at J to 0 bases, leaving 6 bases not matched to a gene. This CDR3 is CASSQGVLAGYQETQYF. The DNA for the CDR3 is TGTGCCAGCAGCCAAGGGGTTCTAGCGGGGTACCAAGAGACCCAGTACTTC.

A remark on this clonotype: One junction end disagrees with the germline gene, perhaps due to a read error. The chain recombines TRBV7-7 with TRBJ2-1; D might be TRBD1 or TRBD2, each matching 5 bases. This CDR3 is 16 amino acids long. Germline-derived CDR1 and CDR2 are SSHAT and FNYEAQ (reference sequence). This CDR3 reads CASSLGTSSSYNEQFF. Written as DNA, the CDR3 is TGTGCTAGCAGCTTAGGGACCTCGAGCTCCTACAATGAGCAGTTCTTC. The complete variable domain, with remaining parts taken from reference TRBV7-7 and TRBJ2-1, reads GAGVSQSPRYKVTKRGQDVTLRCDPISSHATLYWYQQALGQGPEFLTYFNYEAQPDKSGLPSDRFSAERPEGSISTLTIQRTEQRDSAMYRCASSLGTSSSYNEQFFGPGTRLTVL.

Many counts were recorded for this clonotype. The chain is built from TRBV7-9 and TRBJ2-5; D is tentatively TRBD1 or TRBD2 (6 bases each). V lost 1 base and J lost 5, with 14 bases in between. CDR1 is SEHNR, CDR2 FQNEAQ, per germline (reference sequence). The CDR3 runs 15 residues. CDR3 amino acids: CASSLGMGGPETQYF. The CDR3 DNA sequence: TGTGCCAGCAGCTTAGGGATGGGGGGCCCGGAGACCCAGTACTTC.

In this sample, this clonotype turned up once. This chain links TRBV7-9 with TRBJ2-4, with D hard to call. The CDR3 is 13 amino acids. Per germline, CDR1 SEHNR and CDR2 FQNEAQ (reference sequence). V was pared by 1 base and J by 7 bases, with 8 bases between. The CDR3 region is CASSLDAGNIQYF. CDR3 DNA sequence: TGTGCCAGCAGCTTAGATGCTGGGAACATTCAGTACTTC. Drawing the rest from reference TRBV7-9 and TRBJ2-4, the complete variable domain is DTGVSQNPRHKITKRGQNVTFRCDPISEHNRLYWYRQTLGQGPEFLTYFQNEAQLEKSRLLSDRFSAERPKGSFSTLEIQRTEQGDSAMYLCASSLDAGNIQYFGAGTRLSVL.